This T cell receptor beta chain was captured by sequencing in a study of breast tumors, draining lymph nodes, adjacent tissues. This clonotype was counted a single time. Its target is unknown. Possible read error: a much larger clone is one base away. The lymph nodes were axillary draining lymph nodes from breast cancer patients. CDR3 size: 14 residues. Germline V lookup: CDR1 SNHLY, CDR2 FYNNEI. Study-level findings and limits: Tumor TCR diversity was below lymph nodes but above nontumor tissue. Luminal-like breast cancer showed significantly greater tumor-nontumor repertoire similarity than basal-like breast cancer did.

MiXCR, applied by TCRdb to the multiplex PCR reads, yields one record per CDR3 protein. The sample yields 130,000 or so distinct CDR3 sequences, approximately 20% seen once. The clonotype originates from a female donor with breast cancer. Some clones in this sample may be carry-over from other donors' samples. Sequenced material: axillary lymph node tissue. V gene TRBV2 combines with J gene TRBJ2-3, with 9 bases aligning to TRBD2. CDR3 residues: CASKAGTSTDTRYF. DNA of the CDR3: TGTGCCAGCAAAGCGGGGACTAGCACAGATACGCGGTATTTT.